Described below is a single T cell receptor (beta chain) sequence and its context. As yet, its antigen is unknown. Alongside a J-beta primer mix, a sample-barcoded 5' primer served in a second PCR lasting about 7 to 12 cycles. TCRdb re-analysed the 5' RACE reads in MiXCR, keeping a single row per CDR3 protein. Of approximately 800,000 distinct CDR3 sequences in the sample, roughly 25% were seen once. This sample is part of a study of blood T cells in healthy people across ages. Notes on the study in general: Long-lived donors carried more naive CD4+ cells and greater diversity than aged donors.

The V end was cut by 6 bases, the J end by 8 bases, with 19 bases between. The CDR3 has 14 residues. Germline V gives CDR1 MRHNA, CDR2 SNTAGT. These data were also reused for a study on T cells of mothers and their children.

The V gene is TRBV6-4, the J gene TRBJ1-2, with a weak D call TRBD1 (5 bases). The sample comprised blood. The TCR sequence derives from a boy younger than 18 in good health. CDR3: CASSPAGGGRGYTF. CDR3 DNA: TGTGCCAGCAGCCCCGCCGGGGGTGGCAGGGGCTACACCTTC.